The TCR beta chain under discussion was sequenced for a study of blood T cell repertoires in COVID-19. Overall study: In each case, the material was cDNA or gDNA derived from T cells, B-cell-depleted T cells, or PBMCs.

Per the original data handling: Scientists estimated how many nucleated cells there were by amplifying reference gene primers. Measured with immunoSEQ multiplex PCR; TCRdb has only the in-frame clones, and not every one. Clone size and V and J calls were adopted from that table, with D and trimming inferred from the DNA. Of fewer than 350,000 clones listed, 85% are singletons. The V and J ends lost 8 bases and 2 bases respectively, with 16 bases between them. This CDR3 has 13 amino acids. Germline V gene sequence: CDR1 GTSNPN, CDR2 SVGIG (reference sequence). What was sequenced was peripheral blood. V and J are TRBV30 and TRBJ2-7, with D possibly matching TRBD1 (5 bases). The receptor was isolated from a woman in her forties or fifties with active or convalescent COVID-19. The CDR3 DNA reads TGTGCCGGAATAGTCAGGGTCCCCTACGAGCAGTACTTC. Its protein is CAGIVRVPYEQYF.